The source of this T cell receptor beta chain is a study of cytomegalovirus exposure and HLA in healthy donors. The PCR was carried out with 60 Vbeta primers and 13 Jbeta primers. Here immunoSEQ multiplex PCR was the method, and the copy in TCRdb shows in-frame clones only, minus some. Its table records some 200,000 clones. The junction had 2 bases not matched to a gene; V was cut back by 1 base and J by 0 bases. This CDR3 is built from 15 residues. The germline CDR1 and CDR2 sequences are SGHVS and FNYEAQ. Sample: PBMCs. J is TRBJ2-7 and V is TRBV7-6; the match to TRBD2 covers 8 bases. The source of this sequence is a man aged 25-45 years in good health and CMV-seronegative. The CDR3 nucleotides read TGTGCCAGCAGCTTAGAGCTAGCGGGCTCCTACGAGCAGTACTTC. Translating it yields CASSLELAGSYEQYF. The entire variable domain, with the rest obtained from reference TRBV7-6 and TRBJ2-7, is as follows: GAGVSQSPRYKVTKRGQDVALRCDPISGHVSLYWYRQALGQGPEFLTYFNYEAQQDKSGLPNDRFSAERPEGSISTLTIQRTEQRDSAMYRCASSLELAGSYEQYFGPGTRLTVT.